These 7 T cell receptor beta chains originate from one sample sequenced in a study of vaccination and CD4 T cells after COVID-19. These TCRs' antigens remain unknown. Time point noted: late sampling 161 to 241 days after vaccination in a few convalescent patients. Noted treatment: roughly ten-day PBMC culture with coronavirus spike peptide pools or control peptides (ViraFEST assay). An Oncomine TCR Beta short-read assay was used to sequence the DNA from cultured CD4+ T cells. From the PCR reads, TCRdb called clonotypes with MiXCR, one entry per CDR3 protein. The sample carries fewer than 20,000 distinct CDR3 sequences, about 45% recorded once. Sample: CD4+ T cells from blood, cultured in vitro, taken about 7 months after SARS-CoV-2 vaccination. The receptors were sampled from a human donor who had recovered from COVID-19.

The V gene is TRBV5-1, the J gene TRBJ2-5; tentatively, D is TRBD2 (5 bases). The V gene lost 0 bases and the J gene lost 8 bases, with 14 bases spanning the gap. This CDR3 is built from 14 residues. From germline, CDR1 is SGHRS and CDR2 YFSETQ. The CDR3 sequence: CASSLDGRTGTQYF. CDR3 nucleotide sequence: TGCGCCAGCAGCTTGGATGGGCGTACGGGAACCCAGTACTTC.

This chain connects TRBV20-1 to TRBJ2-7; D is unresolved. The germline V gene encodes CDR1 DFQATT and CDR2 SNEGSKA (reference sequence). The germline V and J ends were trimmed by 4 bases and 6 bases, with 19 bases remaining between them. This CDR3 region has 14 residues. The CDR3 nucleotides read TGCAGTGCTACGCGAGGAATCCGGTCCCTCGAGCAGTACTTC. Translating gives CSATRGIRSLEQYF.

V is TRBV20-1 and J is TRBJ2-1, with a tentative D call TRBD1 (6 bases). This CDR3 is 15 amino acids long. The V gene's germline CDR1 is DFQATT and CDR2 SNEGSKA (reference sequence). V lost 6 bases, J lost 12 bases, and 27 bases lay in between. CDR3 DNA sequence: TGCAGTGCCCTTAAAGTCGGGACAAGGTTTCGGGGGCAGTTCTTC. Translated, it gives CSALKVGTRFRGQFF.

This clonotype has a handful of counts. The chain couples TRBV6-1 to TRBJ2-5; 9 bases align to TRBD1. The CDR3 length is 14 residues. CDR1 is MNHNS, CDR2 SASEGT, per germline. V was clipped by 5 bases and J by 5 bases; unmatched bases: 6. CDR3 coding DNA: TGTGCCAGCAGTCATACAGGGGGCTGGGAGACCCAGTACTTC. Protein sequence: CASSHTGGWETQYF.

This sequence joins TRBV24-1 and TRBJ2-1; a weak D match, TRBD2 (6 bases). Germline loops: CDR1 KGHDR, CDR2 SFDVKD. The CDR3 covers 17 residues. Trimming removed 3 bases from V and 0 bases from J, with 14 bases in between. This chain's CDR3 is CATSDPTSRYSYNEQFF. The CDR3 nucleotides are TGTGCCACCAGTGATCCGACTAGTAGATACTCCTACAATGAGCAGTTCTTC.

The chain employs TRBV10-3 and TRBJ2-1, with TRBD2 matching 10 bases. The CDR3 sequence is 15 residues long. V dropped 8 bases and J dropped 8; count of bases not matched to a gene: 12. In germline, CDR1 is ENHRY, CDR2 SYGVKD. The CDR3 nucleotides read TGTGCCATCGCGGAGCGGGAGGGCCCTGTCGATGAGCAGTTCTTC. The encoded protein is CAIAEREGPVDEQFF.

This clonotype was detected only once. J is TRBJ2-7 and V is TRBV7-9, with 9 bases that match TRBD1. Trimming took 5 bases from V and 0 from J; bases not matched to a gene: 5. Germline V lookup: CDR1 SEHNR, CDR2 FQNEAQ (reference sequence). The CDR3 sequence is 15 residues long. The CDR3 is CASSRRTGVSYEQYF. As DNA, the CDR3 is TGTGCCAGCAGCCGACGGACAGGGGTCTCCTACGAGCAGTACTTC.